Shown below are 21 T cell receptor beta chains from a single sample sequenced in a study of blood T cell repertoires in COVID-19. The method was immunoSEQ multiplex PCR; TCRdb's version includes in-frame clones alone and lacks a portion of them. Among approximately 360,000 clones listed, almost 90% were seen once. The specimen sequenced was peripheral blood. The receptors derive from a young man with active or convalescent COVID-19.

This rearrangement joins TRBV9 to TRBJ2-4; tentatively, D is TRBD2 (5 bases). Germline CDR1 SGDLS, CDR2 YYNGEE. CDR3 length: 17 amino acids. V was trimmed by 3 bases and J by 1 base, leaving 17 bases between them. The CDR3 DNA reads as TGTGCCAGCAGCGCCGATGGAAGGGAGTCGGCCAAAAACATTCAGTACTTC. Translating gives CASSADGRESAKNIQYF. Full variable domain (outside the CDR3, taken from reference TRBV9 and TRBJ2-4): DSGVTQTPKHLITATGQRVTLRCSPRSGDLSVYWYQQSLDQGLQFLIQYYNGEERAKGNILERFSAQQFPDLHSELNLSSLELGDSALYFCASSADGRESAKNIQYFGAGTRLSVL.

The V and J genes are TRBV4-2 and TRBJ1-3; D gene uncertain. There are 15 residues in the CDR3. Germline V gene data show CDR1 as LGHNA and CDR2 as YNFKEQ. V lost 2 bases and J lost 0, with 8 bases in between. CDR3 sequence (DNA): TGTGCCAGCAGCCAACCCATCGGCTCTGGAAACACCATATATTTT. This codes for CASSQPIGSGNTIYF.

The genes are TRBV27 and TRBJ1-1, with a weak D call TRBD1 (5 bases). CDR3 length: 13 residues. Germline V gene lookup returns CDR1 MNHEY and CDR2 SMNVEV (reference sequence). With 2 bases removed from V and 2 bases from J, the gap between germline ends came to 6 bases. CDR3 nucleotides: TGTGCCAGCAGTTTAGACAGAAACACTGAAGCTTTCTTT. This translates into CASSLDRNTEAFF.

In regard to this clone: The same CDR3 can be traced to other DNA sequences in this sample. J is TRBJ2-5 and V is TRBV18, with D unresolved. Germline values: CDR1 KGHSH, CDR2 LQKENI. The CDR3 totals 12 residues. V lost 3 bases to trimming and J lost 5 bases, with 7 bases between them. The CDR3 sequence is CASSPSEETQYF. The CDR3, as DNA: TGTGCCAGCTCACCGAGTGAGGAGACCCAGTACTTC.

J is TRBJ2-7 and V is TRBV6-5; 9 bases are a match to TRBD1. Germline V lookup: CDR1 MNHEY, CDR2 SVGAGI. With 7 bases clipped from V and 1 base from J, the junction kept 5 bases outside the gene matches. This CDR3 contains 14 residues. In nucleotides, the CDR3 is TGTGCCAGCAACAGGGACAGGGAGTCCTACGAGCAGTACTTC. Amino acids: CASNRDRESYEQYF.

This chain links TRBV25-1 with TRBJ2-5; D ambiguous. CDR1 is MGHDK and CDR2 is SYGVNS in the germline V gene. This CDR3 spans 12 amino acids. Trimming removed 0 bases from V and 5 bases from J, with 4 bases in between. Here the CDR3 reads CASSEYSETQYF. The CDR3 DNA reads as TGTGCCAGCAGTGAATATAGCGAGACCCAGTACTTC.

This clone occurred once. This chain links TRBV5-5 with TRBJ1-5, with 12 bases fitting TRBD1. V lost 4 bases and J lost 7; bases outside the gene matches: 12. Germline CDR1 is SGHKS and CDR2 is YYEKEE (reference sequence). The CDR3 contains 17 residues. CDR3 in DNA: TGTGCCAGCAGCCCTAAACCGGGACAGGGGGCAAACCAGCCCCAGCATTTT. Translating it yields CASSPKPGQGANQPQHF.

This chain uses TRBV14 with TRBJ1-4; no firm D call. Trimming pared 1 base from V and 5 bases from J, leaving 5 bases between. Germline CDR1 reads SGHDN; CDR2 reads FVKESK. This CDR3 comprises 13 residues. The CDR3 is CASSQGGNEKLFF. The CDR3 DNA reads TGTGCCAGCAGCCAAGGAGGGAATGAAAAACTGTTTTTT.

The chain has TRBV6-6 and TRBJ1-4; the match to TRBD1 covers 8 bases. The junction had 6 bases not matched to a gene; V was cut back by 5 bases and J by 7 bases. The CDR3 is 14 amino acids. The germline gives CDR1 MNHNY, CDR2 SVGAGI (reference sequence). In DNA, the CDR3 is TGTGCCAGCAGTACAGACAGGGGAGGTGAAAAACTGTTTTTT. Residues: CASSTDRGGEKLFF.

The CDR3 loop reads CASSFERILSYEQYF. The CDR3 coding sequence is TGTGCCAGCAGCTTTGAGCGAATCCTCTCCTACGAGCAGTACTTC. This rearrangement joins TRBV7-2 to TRBJ2-7; no firm D call. The CDR3 runs 15 residues. Germline values: CDR1 SGHTA, CDR2 FQGNSA. V lost 3 bases and J 0 bases, leaving 12 bases between the germline ends.

The DNA of the CDR3 is TGTGCCAGCAGTTGGGGACTAGCGTCCCCCGGGGAGCTGTTTTTT. Protein: CASSWGLASPGELFF. The chain couples TRBV27 to TRBJ2-2, with 10 bases that match TRBD2. The CDR3 is 15 residues long. V was pared by 4 bases and J by 6 bases, with 5 bases of the junction left unmatched. CDR1 and CDR2 from the germline V gene are MNHEY and SMNVEV (reference sequence).

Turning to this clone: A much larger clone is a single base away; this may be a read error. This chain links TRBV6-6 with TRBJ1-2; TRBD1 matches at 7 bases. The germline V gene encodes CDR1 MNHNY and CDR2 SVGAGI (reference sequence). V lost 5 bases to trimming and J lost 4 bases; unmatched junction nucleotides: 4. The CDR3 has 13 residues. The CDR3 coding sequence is TGTGCCAGCAGTGCGGGACAGATCTATGGCTACACCTTC. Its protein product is CASSAGQIYGYTF.

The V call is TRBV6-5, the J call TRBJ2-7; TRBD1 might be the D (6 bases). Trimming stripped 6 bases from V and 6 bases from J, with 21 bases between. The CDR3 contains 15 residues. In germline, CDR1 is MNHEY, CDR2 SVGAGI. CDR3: CASRDWTALGSEQYF. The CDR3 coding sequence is TGTGCCAGCAGGGACTGGACAGCCCTCGGGTCCGAGCAGTACTTC.

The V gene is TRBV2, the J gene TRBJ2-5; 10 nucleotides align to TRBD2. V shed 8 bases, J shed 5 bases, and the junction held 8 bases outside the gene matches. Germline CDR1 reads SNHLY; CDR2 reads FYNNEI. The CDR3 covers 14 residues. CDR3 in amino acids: CASVAGGGRETQYF. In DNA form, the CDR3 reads TGTGCCAGCGTAGCGGGGGGAGGTAGGGAGACCCAGTACTTC.

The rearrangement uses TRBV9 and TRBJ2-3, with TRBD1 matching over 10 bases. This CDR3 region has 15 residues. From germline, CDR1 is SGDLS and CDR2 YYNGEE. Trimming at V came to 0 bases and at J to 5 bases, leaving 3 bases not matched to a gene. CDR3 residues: CASSVGGQGRDTQYF. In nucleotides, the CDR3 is TGTGCCAGCAGCGTAGGGGGACAGGGGAGAGATACGCAGTATTTT.

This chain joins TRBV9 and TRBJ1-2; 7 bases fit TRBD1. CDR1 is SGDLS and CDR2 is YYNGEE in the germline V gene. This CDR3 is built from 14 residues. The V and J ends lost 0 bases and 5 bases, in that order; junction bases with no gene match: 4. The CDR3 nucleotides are TGTGCCAGCAGCGTAGGAGGGGGCGCATATGGCTACACCTTC. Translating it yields CASSVGGGAYGYTF.

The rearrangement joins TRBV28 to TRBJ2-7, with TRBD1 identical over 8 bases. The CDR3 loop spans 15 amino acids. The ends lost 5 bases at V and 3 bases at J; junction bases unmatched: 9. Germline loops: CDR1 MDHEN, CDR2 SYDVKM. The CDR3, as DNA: TGTGCCAGCAGTACTCCGGGACAGGCCTTCTACGAGCAGTACTTC. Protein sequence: CASSTPGQAFYEQYF.

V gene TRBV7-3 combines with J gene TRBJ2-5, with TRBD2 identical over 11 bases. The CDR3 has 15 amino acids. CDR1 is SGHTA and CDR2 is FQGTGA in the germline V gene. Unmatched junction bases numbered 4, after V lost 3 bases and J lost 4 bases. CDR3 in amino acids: CASSLGLAGGETQYF. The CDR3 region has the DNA TGTGCCAGCAGCTTGGGGCTAGCGGGAGGAGAGACCCAGTACTTC.

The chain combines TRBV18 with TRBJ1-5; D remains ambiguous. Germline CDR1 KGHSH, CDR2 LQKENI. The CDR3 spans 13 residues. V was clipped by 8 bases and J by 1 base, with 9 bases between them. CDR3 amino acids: CASKNTSNQPQHF. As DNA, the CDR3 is TGTGCCAGCAAGAACACCAGCAATCAGCCCCAGCATTTT.

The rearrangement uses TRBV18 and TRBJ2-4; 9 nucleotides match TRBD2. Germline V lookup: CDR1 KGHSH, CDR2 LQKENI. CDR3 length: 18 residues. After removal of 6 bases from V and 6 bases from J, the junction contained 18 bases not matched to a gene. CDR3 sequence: CASSPRASGMGSINIQYF. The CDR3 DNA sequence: TGTGCCAGCTCGCCCCGGGCTAGCGGGATGGGAAGTATAAACATTCAGTACTTC. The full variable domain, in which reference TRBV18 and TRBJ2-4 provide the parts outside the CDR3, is NAGVMQNPRHLVRRRGQEARLRCSPMKGHSHVYWYRQLPEEGLKFMVYLQKENIIDESGMPKERFSAEFPKEGPSILRIQQVVRGDSAAYFCASSPRASGMGSINIQYFGAGTRLSVL.

CDR3 protein: CASSAAGLRGELFF. The CDR3 DNA sequence: TGTGCCAGCAGCGCGGCAGGGTTGCGGGGGGAGCTGTTTTTT. The J gene is TRBJ2-2, the V gene TRBV9; D perhaps matches TRBD1 (5 bases). V was clipped by 3 bases and J by 8 bases, with 14 bases between them. Germline V gives CDR1 SGDLS, CDR2 YYNGEE. The CDR3 is 14 amino acids.